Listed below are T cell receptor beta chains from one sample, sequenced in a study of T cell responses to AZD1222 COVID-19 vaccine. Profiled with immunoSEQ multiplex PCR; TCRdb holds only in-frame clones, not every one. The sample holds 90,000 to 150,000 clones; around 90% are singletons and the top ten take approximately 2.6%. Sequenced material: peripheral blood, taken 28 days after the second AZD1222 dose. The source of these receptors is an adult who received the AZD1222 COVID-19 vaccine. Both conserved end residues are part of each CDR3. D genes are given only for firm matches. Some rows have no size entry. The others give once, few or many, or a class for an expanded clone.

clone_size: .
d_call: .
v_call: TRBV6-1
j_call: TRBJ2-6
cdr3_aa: CASSEAWLFSGANVLTF

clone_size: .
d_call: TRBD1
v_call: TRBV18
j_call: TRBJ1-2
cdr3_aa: CASSPRVDRGARRDGYTF

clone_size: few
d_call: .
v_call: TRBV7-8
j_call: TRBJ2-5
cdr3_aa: CASSLGTVQETQYF

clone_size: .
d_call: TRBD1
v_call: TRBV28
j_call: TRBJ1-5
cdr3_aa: CASSWDRAQHF

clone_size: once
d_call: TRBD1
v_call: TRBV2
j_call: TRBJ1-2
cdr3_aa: CASRDPGQNYGYTF

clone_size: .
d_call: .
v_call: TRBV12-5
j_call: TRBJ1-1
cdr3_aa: CASGPPDRNTEAFF

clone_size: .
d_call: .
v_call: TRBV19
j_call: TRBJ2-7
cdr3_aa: CASSTYHRVATYEQYF

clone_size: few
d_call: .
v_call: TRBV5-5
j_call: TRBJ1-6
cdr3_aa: CASSLGGGNSPLHF

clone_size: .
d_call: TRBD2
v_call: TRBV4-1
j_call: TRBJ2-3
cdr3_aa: CASSQENRAGGTDTQYF

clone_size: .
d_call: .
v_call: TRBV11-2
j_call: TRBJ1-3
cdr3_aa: CASKIPVEGNTIYF

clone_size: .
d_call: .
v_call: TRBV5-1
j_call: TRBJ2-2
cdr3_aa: CASSFHAGELFF

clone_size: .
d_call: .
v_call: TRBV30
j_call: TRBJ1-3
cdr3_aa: CAWMMGTGNTIYF

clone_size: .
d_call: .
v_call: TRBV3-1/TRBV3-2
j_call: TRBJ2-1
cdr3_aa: CASSHLYRENEQFF

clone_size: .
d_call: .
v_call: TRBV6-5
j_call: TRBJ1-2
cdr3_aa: CASSYSNYGYTF

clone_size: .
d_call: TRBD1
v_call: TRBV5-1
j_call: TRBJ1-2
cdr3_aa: CASSLEAGTGGRSRYTF

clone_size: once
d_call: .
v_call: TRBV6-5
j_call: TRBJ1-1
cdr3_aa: CASSYFPGQLNTEAFF

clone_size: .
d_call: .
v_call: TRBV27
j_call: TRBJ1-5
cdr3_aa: CASSQRNQPQHF

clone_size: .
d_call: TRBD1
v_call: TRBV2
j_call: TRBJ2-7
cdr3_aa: CASSEDRSRSYEQYF

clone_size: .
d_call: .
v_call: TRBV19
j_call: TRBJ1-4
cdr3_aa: CASSISSANEKLFF

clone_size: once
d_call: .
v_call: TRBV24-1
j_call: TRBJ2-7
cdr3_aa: CATSDLEGYEQYF

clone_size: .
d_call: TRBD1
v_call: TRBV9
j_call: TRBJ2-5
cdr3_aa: CASSVGYRGEETQYF

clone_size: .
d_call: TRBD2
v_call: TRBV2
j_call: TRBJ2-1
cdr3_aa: CASSGGLAGSGNEQFF

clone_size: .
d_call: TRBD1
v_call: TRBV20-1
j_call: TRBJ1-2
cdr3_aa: CSASPSGQNYGYTF

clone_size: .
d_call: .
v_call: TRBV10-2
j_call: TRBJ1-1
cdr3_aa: CASTTQGVVTEAFF

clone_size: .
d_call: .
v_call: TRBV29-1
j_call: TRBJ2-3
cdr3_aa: CSVAGQGLDTQYF

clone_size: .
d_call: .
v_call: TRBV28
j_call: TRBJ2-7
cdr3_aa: CASSKDLREQYF

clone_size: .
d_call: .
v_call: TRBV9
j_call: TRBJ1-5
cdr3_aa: CASGGRNSNQPQHF

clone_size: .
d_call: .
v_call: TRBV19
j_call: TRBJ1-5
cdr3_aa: CASSAMRQQPQHF

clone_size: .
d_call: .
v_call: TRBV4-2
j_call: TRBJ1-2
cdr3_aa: CASSQHSHNYGYTF

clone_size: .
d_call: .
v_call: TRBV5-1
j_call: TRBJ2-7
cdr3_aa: CASSLAGPPAKQYF

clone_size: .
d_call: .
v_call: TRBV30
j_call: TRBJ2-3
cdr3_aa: CAWRSPSTDTQYF

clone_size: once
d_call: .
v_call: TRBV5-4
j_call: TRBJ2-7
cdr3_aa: CASSLVPDTRSYEQYF

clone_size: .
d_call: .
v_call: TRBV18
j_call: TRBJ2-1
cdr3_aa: CASSKSQGRDNEQFF

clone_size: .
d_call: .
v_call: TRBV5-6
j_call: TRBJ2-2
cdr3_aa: CASSFGQGVTGELFF

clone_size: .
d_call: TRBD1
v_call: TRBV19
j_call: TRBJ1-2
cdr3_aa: CASRVQGTYYGYTF

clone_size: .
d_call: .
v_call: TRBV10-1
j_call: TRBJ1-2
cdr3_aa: CASRGGREVYGYTF

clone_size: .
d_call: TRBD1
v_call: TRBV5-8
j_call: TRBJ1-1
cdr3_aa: CASSVRTGVIMNTEAFF

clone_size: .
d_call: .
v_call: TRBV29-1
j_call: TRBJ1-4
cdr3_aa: CSVAGNEKLFF

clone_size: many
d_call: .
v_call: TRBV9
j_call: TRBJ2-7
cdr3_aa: CASSPRGRNEQYF

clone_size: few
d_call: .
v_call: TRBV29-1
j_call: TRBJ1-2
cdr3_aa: CSVEGQSVGYTF

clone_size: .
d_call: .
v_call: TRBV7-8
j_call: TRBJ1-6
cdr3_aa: CASSLAGANSPLHF

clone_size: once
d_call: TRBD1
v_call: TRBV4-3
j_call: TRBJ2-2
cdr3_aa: CASSQEWDSYTGELFF

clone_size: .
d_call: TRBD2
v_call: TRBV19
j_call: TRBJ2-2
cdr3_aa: CASSIDLAGVTGELFF

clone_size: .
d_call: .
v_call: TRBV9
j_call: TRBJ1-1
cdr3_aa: CASSVNPDRTIKAFF

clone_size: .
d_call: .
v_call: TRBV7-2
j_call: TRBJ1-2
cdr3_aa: CASSQDRDRGYTF

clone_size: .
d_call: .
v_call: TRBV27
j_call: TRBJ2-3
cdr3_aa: CASTRGFGTQYF

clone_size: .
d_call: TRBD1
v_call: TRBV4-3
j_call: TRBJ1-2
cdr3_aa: CASSQTGTGASYGYTF

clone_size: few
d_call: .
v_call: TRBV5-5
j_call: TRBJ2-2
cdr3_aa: CASSLGRTNTGELFF

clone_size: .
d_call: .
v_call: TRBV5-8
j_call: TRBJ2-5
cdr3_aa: CASNPLGQGGETQYF

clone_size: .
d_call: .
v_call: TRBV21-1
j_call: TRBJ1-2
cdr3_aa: CASSVGGAGGVYGYTF

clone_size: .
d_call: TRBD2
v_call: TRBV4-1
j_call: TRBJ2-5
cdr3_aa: CASSPGSSGGTQETQYF

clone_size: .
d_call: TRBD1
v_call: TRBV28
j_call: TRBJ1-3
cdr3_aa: CASRTLGTARGNTIYF

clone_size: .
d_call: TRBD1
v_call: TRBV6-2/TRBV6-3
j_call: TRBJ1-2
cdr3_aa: CASSLGTGYIYYGYTF